The 20 T cell receptor beta chains given below trace back to one sample, sequenced in a study of cytomegalovirus exposure and HLA in healthy donors. The primer mix had 60 Vbeta and 13 Jbeta primers. TCRdb's copy holds only in-frame clones and misses some; the assay was immunoSEQ multiplex PCR. The table records roughly 120,000 clones, 9% to 10% of them present only once. Sample: PBMCs. The receptors come from a man aged 25 to 40 in good health and CMV-seronegative.

The rearrangement links TRBV16 to TRBJ1-5, with D possibly being TRBD1 (6 bases). The CDR3 is made up of 15 amino acids. V lost 2 bases and J 2 bases, leaving 10 bases between the germline ends. Germline V lookup: CDR1 KGHSY, CDR2 FQNENV. The CDR3 reads CASSQGGARNQPQHF. The CDR3 bases are TGTGCCAGCAGCCAAGGGGGGGCCCGCAATCAGCCCCAGCATTTT.

This clone came up a few times. The chain carries TRBV7-9 and TRBJ2-1; TRBD2 is a possible D gene (6 bases). Germline CDR1 SEHNR, CDR2 FQNEAQ (reference sequence). Trimming removed 2 bases from V and 5 bases from J, with 13 bases in between. The CDR3 covers 15 residues. The CDR3 loop is CASSLTSSGHNEQFF. DNA for the CDR3: TGTGCCAGCAGCTTAACTAGCTCGGGTCACAATGAGCAGTTCTTC.

This chain joins TRBV19 and TRBJ1-2, with 8 bases that match TRBD1. The germline gives CDR1 LNHDA, CDR2 SQIVND (reference sequence). V gave up 5 bases and J gave up 4 bases; unmatched junction bases: 12. The CDR3 has 16 residues. In nucleotides, the CDR3 is TGTGCCAGTAGTCCGACCACAGGGGGAGATTCCTATGGCTACACCTTC. It is translated as CASSPTTGGDSYGYTF.

The chain has TRBV6-5 and TRBJ2-2; D might be TRBD1 (5 bases). The CDR3 totals 15 residues. Trimming took off 0 bases at V and 4 bases at J, with 9 bases between the two ends. Germline-derived CDR1 and CDR2 are MNHEY and SVGAGI. The CDR3 protein is CASSYSGRATGELFF. CDR3 nucleotide sequence: TGTGCCAGCAGTTACTCGGGCAGGGCCACCGGGGAGCTGTTTTTT.

This clone occurred a few times. V usage is TRBV19 and J usage is TRBJ1-4; TRBD1 matches 10 bases. The J segment lost 5 bases and the V segment lost 5 bases, leaving 5 bases of the junction unmatched. The CDR3 loop spans 15 amino acids. Germline values: CDR1 LNHDA, CDR2 SQIVND (reference sequence). Here the CDR3 reads CASSGVDRGNEKLFF. The CDR3 DNA follows: TGTGCCAGTAGTGGGGTGGACAGGGGGAATGAAAAACTGTTTTTT.

This clone was detected a few times. The rearrangement joins TRBV4-1 to TRBJ2-5; 10 bases align to TRBD1. TRBJ2-7 matches the DNA end more closely, so the J call is doubtful. Germline-derived CDR1 and CDR2 are MGHRA and YSYEKL. The CDR3 spans 17 residues. The CDR3 nucleotides are TGCGCCAGCAGCCAAGGACAGGGGGCGCGGCCTGCCTACGAGCAGTACTTC. It is translated as CASSQGQGARPAYEQYF.

The V call is TRBV23-1, the J call TRBJ1-2; no clear D gene. TRBV23-1 is annotated as an ORF whose role is uncertain. This CDR3 has 14 amino acids. V lost 6 bases, J lost 0 bases, and 11 bases lay in between. DNA for the CDR3: TGCGCCAGCAGACCCCATGAGGCTAACTATGGCTACACCTTC. It codes for CASRPHEANYGYTF.

Ten or more counts support this clone. V is TRBV5-4 and J is TRBJ2-2; the D gene is possibly TRBD2 (6 bases). The CDR3 spans 15 residues. V was cut by 4 bases and J by 1 base, with 11 bases left in between. Germline-derived CDR1 and CDR2 are SGHNT and YYREEE (reference sequence). The chain's CDR3 is CASSTAGLNTGELFF. CDR3 sequence (DNA): TGTGCCAGCAGCACTGCGGGGTTGAACACCGGGGAGCTGTTTTTT. Drawing the rest from reference TRBV5-4 and TRBJ2-2, the complete variable domain is ETGVTQSPTHLIKTRGQQVTLRCSSQSGHNTVSWYQQALGQGPQFIFQYYREEENGRGNFPPRFSGLQFPNYSSELNVNALELDDSALYLCASSTAGLNTGELFFGEGSRLTVL.

The chain employs TRBV12-5 and TRBJ1-1; D is undetermined. V was shortened by 3 bases and J by 1 base, with 9 bases between the two germline ends. Germline CDR1 reads LGHNT; CDR2 reads FRNRAP. The CDR3 sequence is 14 residues long. The CDR3 DNA reads TGTGCTAGTGGTTTAGGTCGGAGGAACACTGAAGCTTTCTTT. Translated: CASGLGRRNTEAFF.

This clone was recorded a few times. The chain recombines TRBV5-6 with TRBJ2-7, with TRBD1 matching 9 bases. V shed 3 bases, J shed 3 bases, and the junction held 7 bases outside the gene matches. Per the germline V gene, CDR1 is SGHDT and CDR2 is YYEEEE. The CDR3 sequence is 15 residues long. The CDR3 region has the DNA TGTGCCAGCAGCTCAACAGGGGGCAGCTTCTACGAGCAGTACTTC. It specifies CASSSTGGSFYEQYF.

The chain employs TRBV9 and TRBJ2-5; TRBD1 is a possible D gene (6 bases). Trimming shortened V by 7 bases and J by 5 bases, and 21 bases separated the two germline ends. Looked up from germline, CDR1 is SGDLS and CDR2 is YYNGEE. CDR3 size: 15 residues. The CDR3, as DNA: TGTGCCAGCGCTCGGTCTCTCAGGGGCGCGGAGACCCAGTACTTC. As protein: CASARSLRGAETQYF.

This clone was seen only a few times. The rearrangement links TRBV11-2 to TRBJ2-7; 13 bases fit TRBD2. The CDR3 length is 17 residues. V was clipped by 5 bases and J by 3 bases; unmatched bases: 10. The V gene's germline CDR1 is SGHAT and CDR2 FQNNGV. The CDR3 reads CASSPRLAGGLLYEQYF. The CDR3 DNA reads as TGTGCCAGCAGCCCGCGACTAGCGGGAGGCCTGCTCTACGAGCAGTACTTC. Full variable domain (outside the CDR3, taken from reference TRBV11-2 and TRBJ2-7): EAGVAQSPRYKIIEKRQSVAFWCNPISGHATLYWYQQILGQGPKLLIQFQNNGVVDDSQLPKDRFSAERLKGVDSTLKIQPAKLEDSAVYLCASSPRLAGGLLYEQYFGPGTRLTVT.

The chain links TRBV7-9 to TRBJ2-7, with TRBD1 matching over 7 bases. After removal of 9 bases from V and 4 bases from J, the junction contained 6 bases not matched to a gene. Germline-derived CDR1 and CDR2 are SEHNR and FQNEAQ (reference sequence). This CDR3 has 12 residues. CDR3 residues: CASDAGGYEQYF. CDR3 DNA sequence: TGTGCCAGTGATGCAGGGGGATACGAGCAGTACTTC.

This clone has more than one count but fewer than ten. This rearrangement joins TRBV30 to TRBJ1-2; possibly TRBD1 for D (5 bases). V lost 0 bases and J lost 4, with 6 bases in between. The length of the CDR3 is 12 residues. Germline V lookup: CDR1 GTSNPN, CDR2 SVGIG (reference sequence). Written as DNA, the CDR3 is TGTGCCTGGAGTGTACAGGTCTATGGCTACACCTTC. Translated: CAWSVQVYGYTF.

This clone was picked up a small number of times. V is TRBV5-1 and J is TRBJ2-7; 11 bases align to TRBD2. This CDR3 is built from 15 residues. Germline CDR1 SGHRS, CDR2 YFSETQ. V was pared by 4 bases and J by 4 bases, with 7 bases of the junction left unmatched. CDR3 DNA sequence: TGCGCCAGCAGCCCCGGAATAGCGGGGGGGTACGAGCAGTACTTC. It translates to CASSPGIAGGYEQYF.

This clone was detected only a few times. The chain employs TRBV11-2 and TRBJ1-1; 7 bases align to TRBD1. In germline, CDR1 is SGHAT, CDR2 FQNNGV. The CDR3 loop spans 16 amino acids. Trimming removed 1 base from V and 5 bases from J; junction bases left unmatched: 10. The CDR3 protein is CASSLVMGQPQTEAFF. CDR3 DNA sequence: TGTGCCAGCAGCTTAGTCATGGGACAGCCCCAGACTGAAGCTTTCTTT. The full variable domain, with the rest looked up from reference TRBV11-2 and TRBJ1-1, is EAGVAQSPRYKIIEKRQSVAFWCNPISGHATLYWYQQILGQGPKLLIQFQNNGVVDDSQLPKDRFSAERLKGVDSTLKIQPAKLEDSAVYLCASSLVMGQPQTEAFFGQGTRLTVV.

V and J are TRBV7-3 and TRBJ2-2, with 10 nucleotides matching TRBD1. V trimming: 4 bases; J trimming: 5 bases; junction bases outside the gene matches: 7. CDR3 length: 16 residues. Germline V lookup: CDR1 SGHTA, CDR2 FQGTGA. CDR3: CASSSRTGGKTGELFF. The CDR3 nucleotides read TGTGCCAGCAGCTCCCGGACAGGGGGAAAGACCGGGGAGCTGTTTTTT.

The rearrangement links TRBV9 to TRBJ2-2, with D possibly being TRBD1 (5 bases). Germline V CDR1 and CDR2: SGDLS, YYNGEE. The ends were cut back, 3 bases at V and 4 bases at J, with 10 bases in the middle. The length of the CDR3 is 14 residues. Here the CDR3 reads CASSAQGGTGELFF. In DNA, the CDR3 is TGTGCCAGCAGCGCTCAGGGTGGCACCGGGGAGCTGTTTTTT.

V gene TRBV5-1 combines with J gene TRBJ1-2, with D maybe TRBD1 (5 bases). The CDR3 has 13 residues. Germline loops: CDR1 SGHRS, CDR2 YFSETQ. Deletions cut 2 bases from V and 6 bases from J, with 11 bases between. The CDR3 DNA reads TGCGCCAGCAGCTTATCAGGGTTGGATGGCTACACCTTC. Translating gives CASSLSGLDGYTF.

The sample holds a few counts of this clone. V gene TRBV19 combines with J gene TRBJ2-1, with 7 bases matching TRBD2. Germline assignment: CDR1 LNHDA and CDR2 SQIVND (reference sequence). The J segment lost 5 bases and the V segment lost 6 bases, leaving 4 bases of the junction unmatched. The CDR3 loop spans 13 amino acids. CDR3 sequence (DNA): TGTGCCAGTAGAGCCCTAGCGGACAATGAGCAGTTCTTC. This translates into CASRALADNEQFF.